A selection of T cell receptor beta chains follows, all from one sample in a study of T cells in Graves' hyperthyroidism and ophthalmopathy. One entry per CDR3 protein results from TCRdb running MiXCR on the multiplex PCR reads. Of hundreds of thousands of distinct CDR3 sequences listed, more than 11% were seen once; the top ten hold approximately 23%. Sequenced sample: blood. These receptor sequences come from a woman in her thirties with Graves' hyperthyroidism. Both conserved end residues are part of each CDR3.

CDR3	V	J
CASSLTFQGTEAFF	TRBV5-1	TRBJ1-1
CASSLRLRDRGFGGVNTGELFF	TRBV12-3/TRBV12-4	TRBJ2-2
CASSWDRDNQPQHF	TRBV2	TRBJ1-5
CSRPGQGFYGYTF	TRBV20-1	TRBJ1-2
CASSPRGNEKTQYF	TRBV28	TRBJ2-5
CASSLPGTSNQPQHF	TRBV7-9	TRBJ1-5
CASSAPPSNQPQHF	TRBV2	TRBJ1-5
CSVEDRGGANGYTF	TRBV29-1	TRBJ1-2
CASSSTDRESYQETQYF	TRBV7-6	TRBJ2-5
CASSSGLAGFTDTQYF	TRBV7-2	TRBJ2-3
CASSFITSGAAKNIQYF	TRBV11-2	TRBJ2-4
CASSSIPGLFQETQYF	TRBV6-1	TRBJ2-5
CASSFRWSNTGELFF	TRBV27	TRBJ2-2
CSVPGLWDEKLFF	TRBV29-1	TRBJ1-4
CAWRIGIGYTF	TRBV30	TRBJ1-2
CASSFDSAYYNEQFF	TRBV7-9	TRBJ2-1
CASRSIRRRTDTQYF	TRBV27	TRBJ2-3
CASSLNGETQYF	TRBV7-9	TRBJ2-5
CATSRDGWDTEAFF	TRBV15	TRBJ1-1
CASRQLAADTQYF	TRBV7-2	TRBJ2-3
CASSIEVGEKLFF	TRBV19	TRBJ1-4
CASSPNPGQVNTEAFF	TRBV18	TRBJ1-1
CATSENPRTSQGVRYEQYF	TRBV24-1	TRBJ2-7
CASSRDLSSYEQYF	TRBV12-3/TRBV12-4	TRBJ2-7
CASSRQGTSYNEQFF	TRBV2	TRBJ2-1
CASSYEEYSNQPQHF	TRBV28	TRBJ1-5
CASRDSFNEKLFF	TRBV2	TRBJ1-4
CASSFGPNTGYTF	TRBV7-8	TRBJ1-2
CASTFASTEQFF	TRBV11-2	TRBJ2-1
CASKASGKLGEQYF	TRBV6-2/TRBV6-3	TRBJ2-7
CASRQEFYGYTF	TRBV28	TRBJ1-2
CASSLSREVDEQFF	TRBV7-3	TRBJ2-1
CASTHGGKGESSYNSPLHF	TRBV7-9	TRBJ1-6
CASSESRFGEQYF	TRBV10-1	TRBJ2-7
CATSRGTGSDYGYTF	TRBV15	TRBJ1-2
CATSGDGGGTEAFF	TRBV15	TRBJ1-1
CASSLPGQGVSKLFF	TRBV28	TRBJ1-4
CASSTGGQGYEQYF	TRBV19	TRBJ2-7
CSARGGPYGYTF	TRBV20-1	TRBJ1-2
CASSRTIGSTNYGYTF	TRBV11-2	TRBJ1-2
CATSDSRSISYGYTF	TRBV24-1	TRBJ1-2
CASSQGVPAGETQYF	TRBV3-1	TRBJ2-5
CASRDPGGQPQHF	TRBV28	TRBJ1-5
CASSTGQGTGYEQYF	TRBV4-2	TRBJ2-7
CASSQGQHYGYTF	TRBV7-9	TRBJ1-2
CAWSQGTSGYYNEQFF	TRBV30	TRBJ2-1
CASSSRDRGSETQYF	TRBV7-2	TRBJ2-5
CSARELLQYQETQYF	TRBV20-1	TRBJ2-5
CASALKGNTEAFF	TRBV6-1	TRBJ1-1
CASSSSGSSGATDTQYF	TRBV7-6	TRBJ2-3
CASSLVGSGGTEAFF	TRBV11-2	TRBJ1-1
CSVGSGRDTQYF	TRBV29-1	TRBJ2-3
CASSESPRGGEQYF	TRBV10-2	TRBJ2-7
CASCPGVSVFEAFF	TRBV19	TRBJ1-1
CASSEIQLTKNIQYF	TRBV2	TRBJ2-4
CASKGPATNEKLFF	TRBV12-3/TRBV12-4	TRBJ1-4
CSARDRHSPSWGTEAFF	TRBV20-1	TRBJ1-1